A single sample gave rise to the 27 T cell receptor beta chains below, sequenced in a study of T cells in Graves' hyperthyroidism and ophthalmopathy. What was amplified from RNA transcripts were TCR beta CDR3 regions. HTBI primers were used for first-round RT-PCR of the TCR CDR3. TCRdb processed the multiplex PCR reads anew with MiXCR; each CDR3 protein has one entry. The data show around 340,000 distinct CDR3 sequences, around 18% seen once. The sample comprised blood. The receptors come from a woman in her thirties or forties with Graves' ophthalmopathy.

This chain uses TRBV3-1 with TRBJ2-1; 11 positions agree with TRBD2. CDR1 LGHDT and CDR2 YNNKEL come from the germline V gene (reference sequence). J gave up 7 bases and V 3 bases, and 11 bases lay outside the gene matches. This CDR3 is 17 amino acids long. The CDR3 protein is CASSHGLAGGQTNEQFF. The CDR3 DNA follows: TGTGCCAGCAGCCATGGATTAGCGGGAGGGCAAACGAATGAGCAGTTCTTC.

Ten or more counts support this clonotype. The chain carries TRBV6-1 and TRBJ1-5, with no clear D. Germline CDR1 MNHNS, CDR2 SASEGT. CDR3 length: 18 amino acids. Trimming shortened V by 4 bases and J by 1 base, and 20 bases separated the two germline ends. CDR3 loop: CASSAQPTGRLSNQPQHF. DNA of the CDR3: TGTGCCAGCAGTGCACAGCCCACGGGGAGGCTGAGCAATCAGCCCCAGCATTTT.

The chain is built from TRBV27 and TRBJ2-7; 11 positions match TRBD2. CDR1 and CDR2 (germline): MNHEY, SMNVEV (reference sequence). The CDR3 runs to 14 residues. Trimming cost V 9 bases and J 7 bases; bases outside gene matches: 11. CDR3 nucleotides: TGTGCCAGACCGGGACTAGCGGACGCGGAAGAGCAGTACTTC. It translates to CARPGLADAEEQYF.

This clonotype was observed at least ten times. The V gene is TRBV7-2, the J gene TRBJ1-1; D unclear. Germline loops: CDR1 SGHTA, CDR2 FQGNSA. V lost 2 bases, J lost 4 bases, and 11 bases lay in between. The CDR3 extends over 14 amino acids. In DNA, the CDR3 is TGTGCCAGCAGCTTAATCGCGGGAAGCACTGAAGCTTTCTTT. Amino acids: CASSLIAGSTEAFF.

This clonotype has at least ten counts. The CDR3 nucleotides are TGCAGTGCTGGCCCCGGGCACTCCTATGGCTACACCTTC. It encodes CSAGPGHSYGYTF. The chain links TRBV20-1 to TRBJ1-2; D is unresolved. There are 13 residues in the CDR3. V lost 5 bases and J lost 4, with 14 bases in between. Per germline, CDR1 DFQATT and CDR2 SNEGSKA (reference sequence).

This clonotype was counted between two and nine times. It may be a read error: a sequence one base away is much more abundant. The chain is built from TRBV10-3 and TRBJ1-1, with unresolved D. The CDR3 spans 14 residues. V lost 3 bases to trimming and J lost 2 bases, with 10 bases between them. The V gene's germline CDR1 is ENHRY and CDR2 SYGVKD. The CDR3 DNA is TGTGCCATCAGTGAATGGGTCCCAAACACTGAAGCTTTCTTT. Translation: CAISEWVPNTEAFF.

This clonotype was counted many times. The CDR3, as DNA: TGTGCCAGCAGGTGGGGGGGGGTCGCCGGGGAGCTGTTTTTT. Protein: CASRWGGVAGELFF. V and J are TRBV28 and TRBJ2-2, with 7 bases aligning to TRBD2. Germline V gene sequence: CDR1 MDHEN, CDR2 SYDVKM. The J segment lost 6 bases and the V segment lost 6 bases, leaving 7 bases of the junction unmatched. The CDR3 runs 14 residues.

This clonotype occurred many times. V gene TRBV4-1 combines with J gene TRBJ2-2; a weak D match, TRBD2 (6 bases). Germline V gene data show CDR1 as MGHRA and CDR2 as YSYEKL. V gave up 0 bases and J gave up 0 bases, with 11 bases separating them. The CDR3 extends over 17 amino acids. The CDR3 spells CASSQEGGATNTGELFF. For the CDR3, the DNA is TGCGCCAGCAGCCAAGAAGGCGGGGCCACGAACACCGGGGAGCTGTTTTTT.

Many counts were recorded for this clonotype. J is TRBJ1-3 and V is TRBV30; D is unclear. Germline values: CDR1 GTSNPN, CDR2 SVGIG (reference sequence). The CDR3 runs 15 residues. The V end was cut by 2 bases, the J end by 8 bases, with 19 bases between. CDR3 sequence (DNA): TGTGCCTGGAGTACCCACCCTTTTCCTGGGGACACCATATATTTT. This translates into CAWSTHPFPGDTIYF.

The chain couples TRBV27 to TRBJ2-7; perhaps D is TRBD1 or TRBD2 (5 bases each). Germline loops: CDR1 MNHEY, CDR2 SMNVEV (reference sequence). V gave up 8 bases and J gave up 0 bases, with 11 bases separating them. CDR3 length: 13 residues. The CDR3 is CASGGSYSYEQYF. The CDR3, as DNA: TGTGCCAGCGGGGGATCATACTCCTACGAGCAGTACTTC.

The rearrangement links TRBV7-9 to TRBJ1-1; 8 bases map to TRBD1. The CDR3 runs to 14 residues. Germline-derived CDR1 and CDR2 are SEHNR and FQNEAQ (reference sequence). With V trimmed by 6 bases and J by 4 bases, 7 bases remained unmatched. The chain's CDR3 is CASSPTGEVTEAFF. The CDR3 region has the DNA TGTGCCAGCAGTCCGACAGGGGAGGTCACTGAAGCTTTCTTT.

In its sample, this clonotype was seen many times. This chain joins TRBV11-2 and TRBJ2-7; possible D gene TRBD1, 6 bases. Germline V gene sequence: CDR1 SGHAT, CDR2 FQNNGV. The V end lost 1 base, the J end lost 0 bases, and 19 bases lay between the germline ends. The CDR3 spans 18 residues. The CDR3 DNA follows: TGTGCCAGCAGCTTAGTGGGGGCAACTTCTGGGCACTCCTACGAGCAGTACTTC. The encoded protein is CASSLVGATSGHSYEQYF.

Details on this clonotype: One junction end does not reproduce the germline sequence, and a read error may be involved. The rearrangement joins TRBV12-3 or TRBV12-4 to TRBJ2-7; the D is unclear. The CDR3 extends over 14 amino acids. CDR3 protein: CASSHVRHNYEQSF. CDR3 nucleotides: TGTGCCAGCAGCCATGTCAGGCACAACTACGAGCAGTCCTTC.

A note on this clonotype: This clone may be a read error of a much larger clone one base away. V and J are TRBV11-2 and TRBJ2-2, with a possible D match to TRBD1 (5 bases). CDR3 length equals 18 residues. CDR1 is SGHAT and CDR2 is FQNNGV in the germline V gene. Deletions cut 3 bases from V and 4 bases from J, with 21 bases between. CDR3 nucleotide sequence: TGTGCCAGCAGCTTCCCAGAGTGGGGCAGGGTGGTCACCGGGGAGCTGTTTTTT. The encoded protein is CASSFPEWGRVVTGELFF.

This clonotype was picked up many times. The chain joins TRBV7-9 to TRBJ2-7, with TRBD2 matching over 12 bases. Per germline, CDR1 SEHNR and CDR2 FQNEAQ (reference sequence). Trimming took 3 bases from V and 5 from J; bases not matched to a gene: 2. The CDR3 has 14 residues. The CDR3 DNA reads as TGTGCCAGCAGCTTCCGACTAGCGGGAGACGAGCAGTACTTC. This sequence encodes CASSFRLAGDEQYF. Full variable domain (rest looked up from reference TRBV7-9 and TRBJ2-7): DTGVSQNPRHKITKRGQNVTFRCDPISEHNRLYWYRQTLGQGPEFLTYFQNEAQLEKSRLLSDRFSAERPKGSFSTLEIQRTEQGDSAMYLCASSFRLAGDEQYFGPGTRLTVT.

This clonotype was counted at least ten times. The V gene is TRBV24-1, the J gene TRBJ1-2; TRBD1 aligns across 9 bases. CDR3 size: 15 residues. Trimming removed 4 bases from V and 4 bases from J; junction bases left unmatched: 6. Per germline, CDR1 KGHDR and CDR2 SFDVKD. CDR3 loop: CATSDSGTGSYGYTF. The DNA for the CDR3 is TGTGCCACCAGTGACTCCGGGACAGGGTCCTATGGCTACACCTTC.

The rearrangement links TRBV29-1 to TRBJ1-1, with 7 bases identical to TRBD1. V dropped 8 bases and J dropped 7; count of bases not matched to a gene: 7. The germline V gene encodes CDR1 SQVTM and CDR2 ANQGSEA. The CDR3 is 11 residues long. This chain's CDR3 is CSFGTVNEAFF. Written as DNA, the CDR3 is TGCAGCTTCGGGACAGTTAATGAAGCTTTCTTT.

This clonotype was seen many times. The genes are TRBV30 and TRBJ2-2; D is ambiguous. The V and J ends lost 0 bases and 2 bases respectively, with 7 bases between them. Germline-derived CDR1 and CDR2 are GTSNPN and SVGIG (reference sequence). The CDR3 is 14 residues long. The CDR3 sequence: CAWSVYSNTGELFF. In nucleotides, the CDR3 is TGTGCCTGGAGTGTATACTCCAACACCGGGGAGCTGTTTTTT.

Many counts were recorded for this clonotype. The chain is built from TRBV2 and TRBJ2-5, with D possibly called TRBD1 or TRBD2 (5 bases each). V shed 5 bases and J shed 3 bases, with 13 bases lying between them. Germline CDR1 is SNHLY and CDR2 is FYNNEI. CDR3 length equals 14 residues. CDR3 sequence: CASSPGTHKETQYF. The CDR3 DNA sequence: TGTGCCAGCAGTCCCGGGACCCACAAAGAGACCCAGTACTTC.

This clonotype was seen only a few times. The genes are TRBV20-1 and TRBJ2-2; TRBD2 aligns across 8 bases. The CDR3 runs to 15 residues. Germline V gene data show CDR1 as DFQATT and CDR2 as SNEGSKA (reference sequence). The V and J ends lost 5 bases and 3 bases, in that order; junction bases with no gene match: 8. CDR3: CSAPDGTSDTGELFF. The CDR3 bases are TGCAGTGCTCCGGACGGGACTAGTGACACCGGGGAGCTGTTTTTT.

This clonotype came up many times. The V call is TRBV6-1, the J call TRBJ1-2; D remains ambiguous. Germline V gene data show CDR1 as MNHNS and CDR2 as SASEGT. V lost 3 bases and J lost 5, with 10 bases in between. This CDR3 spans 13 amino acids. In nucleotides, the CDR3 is TGTGCCAGCAGTGATGGCGGGCTATATGGCTACACCTTC. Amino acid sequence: CASSDGGLYGYTF.

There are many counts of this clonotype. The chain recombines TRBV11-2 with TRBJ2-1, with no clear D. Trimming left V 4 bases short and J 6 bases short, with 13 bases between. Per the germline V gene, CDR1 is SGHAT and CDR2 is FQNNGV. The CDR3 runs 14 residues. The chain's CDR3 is CASSSVAGLNEQFF. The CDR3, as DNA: TGTGCCAGCAGCTCCGTTGCTGGGCTCAATGAGCAGTTCTTC.

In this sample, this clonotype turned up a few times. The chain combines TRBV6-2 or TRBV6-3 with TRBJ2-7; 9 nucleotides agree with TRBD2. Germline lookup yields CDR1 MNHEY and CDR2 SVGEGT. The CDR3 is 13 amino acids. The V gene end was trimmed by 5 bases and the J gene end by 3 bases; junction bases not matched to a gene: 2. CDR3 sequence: CASSLAGHYEQYF. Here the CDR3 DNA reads TGTGCCAGCAGTCTAGCGGGACACTACGAGCAGTACTTC.

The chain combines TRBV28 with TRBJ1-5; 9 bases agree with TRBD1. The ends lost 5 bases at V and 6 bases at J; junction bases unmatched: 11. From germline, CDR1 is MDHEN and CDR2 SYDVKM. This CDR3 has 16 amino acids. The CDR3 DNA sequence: TGTGCCAGCAGTGCCTTGCCGGGACAGGGTAGTCAGCCCCAGCATTTT. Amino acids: CASSALPGQGSQPQHF.

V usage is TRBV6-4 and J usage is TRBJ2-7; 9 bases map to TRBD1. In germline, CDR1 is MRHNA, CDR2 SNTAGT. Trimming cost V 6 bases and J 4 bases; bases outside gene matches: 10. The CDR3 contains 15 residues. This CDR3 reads CASREGTGNRYEQYF. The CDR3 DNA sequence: TGTGCCAGCAGAGAAGGGACAGGGAATAGATACGAGCAGTACTTC.

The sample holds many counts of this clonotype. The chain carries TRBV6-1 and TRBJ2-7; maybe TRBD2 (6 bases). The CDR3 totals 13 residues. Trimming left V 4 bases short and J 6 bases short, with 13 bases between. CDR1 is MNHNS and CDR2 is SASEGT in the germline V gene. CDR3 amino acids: CASSARLDGEQYF. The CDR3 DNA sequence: TGTGCCAGCAGTGCCCGACTAGATGGCGAGCAGTACTTC.

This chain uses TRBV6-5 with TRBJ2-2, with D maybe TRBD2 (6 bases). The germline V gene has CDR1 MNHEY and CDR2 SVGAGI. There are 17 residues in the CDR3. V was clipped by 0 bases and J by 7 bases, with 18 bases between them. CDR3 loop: CASSYSIPAGFGGELFF. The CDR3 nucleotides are TGTGCCAGCAGTTACTCGATCCCGGCGGGGTTCGGCGGGGAGCTGTTTTTT.